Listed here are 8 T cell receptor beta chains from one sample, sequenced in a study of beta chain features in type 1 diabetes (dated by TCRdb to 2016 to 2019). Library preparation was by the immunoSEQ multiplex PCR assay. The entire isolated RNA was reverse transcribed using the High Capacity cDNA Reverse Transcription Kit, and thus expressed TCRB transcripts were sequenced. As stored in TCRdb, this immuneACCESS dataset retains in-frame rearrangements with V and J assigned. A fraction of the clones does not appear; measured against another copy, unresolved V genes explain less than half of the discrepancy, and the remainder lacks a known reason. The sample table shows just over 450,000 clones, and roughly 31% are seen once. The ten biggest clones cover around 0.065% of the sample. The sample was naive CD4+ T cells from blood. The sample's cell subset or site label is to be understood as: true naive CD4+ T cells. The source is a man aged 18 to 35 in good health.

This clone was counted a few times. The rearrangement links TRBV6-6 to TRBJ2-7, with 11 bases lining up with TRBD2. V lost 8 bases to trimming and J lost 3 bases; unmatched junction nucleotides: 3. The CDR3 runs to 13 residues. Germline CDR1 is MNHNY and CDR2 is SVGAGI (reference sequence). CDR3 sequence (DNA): TGTGCCAGCCGACTAGCGGGAAACTACGAGCAGTACTTC. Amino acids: CASRLAGNYEQYF.

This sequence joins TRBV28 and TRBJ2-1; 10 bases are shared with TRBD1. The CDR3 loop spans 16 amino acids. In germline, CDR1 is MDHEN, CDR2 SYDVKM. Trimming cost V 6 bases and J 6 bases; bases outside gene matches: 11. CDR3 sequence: CASSQTTGTGANEQFF. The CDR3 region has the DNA TGTGCCAGCAGCCAAACTACCGGGACAGGGGCCAATGAGCAGTTCTTC.

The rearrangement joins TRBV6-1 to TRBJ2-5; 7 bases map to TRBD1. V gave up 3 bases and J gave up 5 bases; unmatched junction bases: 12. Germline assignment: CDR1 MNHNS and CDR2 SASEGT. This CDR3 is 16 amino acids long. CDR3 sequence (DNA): TGTGCCAGCAGTGAGCGGAGGCGTCAGGGGGAGGAGACCCAGTACTTC. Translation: CASSERRRQGEETQYF.

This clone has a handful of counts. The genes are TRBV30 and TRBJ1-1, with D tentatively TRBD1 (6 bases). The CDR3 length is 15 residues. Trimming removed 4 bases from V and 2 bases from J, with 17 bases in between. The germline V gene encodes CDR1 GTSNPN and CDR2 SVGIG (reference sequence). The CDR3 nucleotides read TGTGCCTGGACAGACGAGGGACACAGAAACACTGAAGCTTTCTTT. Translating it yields CAWTDEGHRNTEAFF.

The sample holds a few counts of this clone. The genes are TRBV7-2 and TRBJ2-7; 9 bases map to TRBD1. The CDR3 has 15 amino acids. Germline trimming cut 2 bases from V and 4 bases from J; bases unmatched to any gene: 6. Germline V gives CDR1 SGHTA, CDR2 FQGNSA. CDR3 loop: CASSLSGQGRYEQYF. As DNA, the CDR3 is TGTGCCAGCAGCTTATCGGGACAGGGCAGATACGAGCAGTACTTC.

The CDR3 region has the DNA TGCGCCAGCAGCACCCTGGCCGCGGTCACAGATACGCAGTATTTT. This encodes CASSTLAAVTDTQYF. The chain uses TRBV5-1 and TRBJ2-3; D is ambiguous. In germline, CDR1 is SGHRS, CDR2 YFSETQ. V was shortened by 4 bases and J by 2 bases, with 14 bases between the two germline ends. The CDR3 spans 15 residues.

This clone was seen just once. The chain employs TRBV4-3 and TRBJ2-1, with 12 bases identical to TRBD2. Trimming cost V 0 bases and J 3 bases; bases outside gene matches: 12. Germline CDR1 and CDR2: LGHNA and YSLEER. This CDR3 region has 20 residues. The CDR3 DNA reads TGCGCCAGCAGCCAAGAGTATGCGGGACTAGCGGGTACGGTCTACAATGAGCAGTTCTTC. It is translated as CASSQEYAGLAGTVYNEQFF.

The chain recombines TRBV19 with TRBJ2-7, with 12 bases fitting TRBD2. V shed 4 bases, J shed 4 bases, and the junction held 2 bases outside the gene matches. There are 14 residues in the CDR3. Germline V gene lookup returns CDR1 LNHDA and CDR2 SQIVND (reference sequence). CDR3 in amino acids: CASSTGTSGYEQYF. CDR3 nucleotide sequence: TGTGCCAGTAGTACGGGGACTAGCGGGTACGAGCAGTACTTC.